The next 27 T cell receptor beta chains were all read from a single sample in a study of blood T cell repertoires in COVID-19 (dated by TCRdb to about 2020). Libraries were constructed by the immunoSEQ multiplex PCR assay. TCRdb mirrors the immuneACCESS table, restricted to in-frame sequences. Some clones are absent from its copies; in checked studies, under half trace to an unresolved V gene, and the reason for the others is unknown. The sample table shows about 350,000 clones, and roughly 87% are seen once. Jointly, the top ten make up around 3% of the sample. Sample: PBMCs or T cells enriched from blood (not recorded which). Source of these receptors: a young woman who had recovered from COVID-19.

This clone has just one count. Other DNA variants within this sample encode the same CDR3. V gene TRBV28 combines with J gene TRBJ1-1; D is ambiguous. The CDR3 covers 13 residues. Germline V gene sequence: CDR1 MDHEN, CDR2 SYDVKM. The V and J ends lost 6 bases and 1 base respectively, with 9 bases between them. The CDR3 bases are TGTGCCAGCAGGTCCGGGGAGAACACTGAAGCTTTCTTT. As protein: CASRSGENTEAFF.

The CDR3 sequence: CASSLRAGTSSYNEQFF. As DNA, the CDR3 is TGTGCCAGCAGCTTAAGGGCCGGGACAAGCTCCTACAATGAGCAGTTCTTC. This chain connects TRBV7-2 to TRBJ2-1; D may be TRBD1 (6 bases). The germline V gene has CDR1 SGHTA and CDR2 FQGNSA. V was shortened by 2 bases and J by 0 bases, with 14 bases between the two germline ends. The CDR3 contains 17 residues.

The chain combines TRBV5-1 with TRBJ1-4; 7 nucleotides align to TRBD1. With 3 bases clipped from V and 3 bases from J, the junction kept 5 bases outside the gene matches. The CDR3 spans 15 residues. CDR1 and CDR2 (germline): SGHRS, YFSETQ. CDR3 in DNA: TGCGCCAGCAGCTCTACAGGGGCGTCTAATGAAAAACTGTTTTTT. Translation gives CASSSTGASNEKLFF.

V and J are TRBV20-1 and TRBJ1-2, with D unclear. This CDR3 is built from 11 residues. With 7 bases removed from V and 5 bases from J, the gap between germline ends came to 11 bases. Germline CDR1 is DFQATT and CDR2 is SNEGSKA (reference sequence). The CDR3, as DNA: TGCAGTGTTCGGACTCCTTATGGCTACACCTTC. It yields the protein CSVRTPYGYTF.

The V call is TRBV3-1 (or the pseudogene TRBV3-2), the J call TRBJ2-5; no firm D call. There are 13 residues in the CDR3. The germline V gene has CDR1 LGHDT and CDR2 YNNKEL (reference sequence). V shed 0 bases and J shed 4 bases, with 6 bases lying between them. DNA of the CDR3: TGTGCCAGCAGCCAAGATAGTTTAGAGACCCAGTACTTC. Translated: CASSQDSLETQYF.

V and J are TRBV4-1 and TRBJ1-3; D unclear. Germline CDR1 is MGHRA and CDR2 is YSYEKL. This CDR3 contains 12 residues. V dropped 4 bases and J dropped 3 bases, with 4 bases sitting between them. The CDR3 is CASSPHGNTIYF. CDR3 nucleotides: TGCGCCAGCAGCCCCCATGGAAACACCATATATTTT.

The chain has TRBV4-1 and TRBJ1-2; D is undetermined. The CDR3 contains 15 residues. With 4 bases removed from V and 8 bases from J, the gap between germline ends came to 20 bases. Germline CDR1 reads MGHRA; CDR2 reads YSYEKL. The CDR3 region has the DNA TGCGCCAGCAGCCCCCCGGGCCGTCGCCCGGGAGGCTACACCTTC. It encodes CASSPPGRRPGGYTF.

Written as DNA, the CDR3 is TGTGCCAGCAGCCCAGGGGGCTATGGCTACACCTTC. This translates into CASSPGGYGYTF. The rearrangement uses TRBV5-6 and TRBJ1-2, with 7 bases matching TRBD1. Germline V lookup: CDR1 SGHDT, CDR2 YYEEEE. This CDR3 comprises 12 residues. V was pared by 4 bases and J by 4 bases, with 1 base of the junction left unmatched.

This chain joins TRBV2 and TRBJ1-2; 9 bases are a match to TRBD1. With V trimmed by 6 bases and J by 2 bases, 7 bases remained unmatched. CDR1 and CDR2 (germline): SNHLY, FYNNEI. This CDR3 comprises 15 residues. CDR3 nucleotides: TGTGCCAGCAGGGCATATGGGACAGGGAACTATGGCTACACCTTC. It is translated as CASRAYGTGNYGYTF.

The rearrangement links TRBV9 to TRBJ2-1; possible D gene TRBD2, 6 bases. Trimming removed 5 bases at V and 6 bases at J, with 15 bases between. Germline V gives CDR1 SGDLS, CDR2 YYNGEE. CDR3 length: 14 amino acids. The CDR3 coding sequence is TGTGCCAGCAGTGCGAGACTAGTCCCCAATGAGCAGTTCTTC. Protein product: CASSARLVPNEQFF.

This clone was seen ten or more times. V usage is TRBV6-1 and J usage is TRBJ1-5; 8 nucleotides align to TRBD1. Losses at the gene ends were 2 bases for V and 4 bases for J; bases not matched to a gene: 4. The CDR3 loop spans 15 amino acids. The germline gives CDR1 MNHNS, CDR2 SASEGT. For the CDR3, the DNA is TGTGCCAGCAGTGAAACAGGGGGAGTGAATCAGCCCCAGCATTTT. This sequence encodes CASSETGGVNQPQHF.

The V call is TRBV6-1, the J call TRBJ2-5, with D possibly matching TRBD2 (6 bases). Germline lookup yields CDR1 MNHNS and CDR2 SASEGT. The CDR3 totals 14 residues. Trimming cost V 3 bases and J 4 bases, with 12 bases left between them. CDR3 sequence (DNA): TGTGCCAGCAGTGACGCGCGGGAACCAGAGACCCAGTACTTC. Its translation: CASSDAREPETQYF.

The count of this clone is one. This rearrangement joins TRBV12-5 to TRBJ1-1; no firm D call. Germline assignment: CDR1 LGHNT and CDR2 FRNRAP. CDR3 length equals 15 residues. The germline V and J ends were trimmed by 0 bases and 1 base, with 9 bases remaining between them. DNA of the CDR3: TGTGCTAGTGGTTTGGTACTATCCAAGAACACTGAAGCTTTCTTT. Protein: CASGLVLSKNTEAFF.

V gene TRBV6-4 combines with J gene TRBJ1-1, with D tentatively TRBD1 (6 bases). The CDR3 consists of 18 residues. V gave up 6 bases and J gave up 0 bases, with 23 bases separating them. The germline gives CDR1 MRHNA, CDR2 SNTAGT. The CDR3 region has the DNA TGTGCCAGCAGCGGGGGGGGCAGGGGTCCCCGAATGAACACTGAAGCTTTCTTT. Protein product: CASSGGGRGPRMNTEAFF.

The V and J genes are TRBV4-1 and TRBJ2-7; D remains ambiguous. The ends were cut back, 4 bases at V and 0 bases at J, with 16 bases in the middle. The CDR3 covers 16 residues. Germline V gene data show CDR1 as MGHRA and CDR2 as YSYEKL. In DNA, the CDR3 is TGCGCCAGCAGCCTCGGCCCCAGGCTGAGCTCCTACGAGCAGTACTTC. This gives the protein CASSLGPRLSSYEQYF.

A single count supports this clone. This chain uses TRBV10-3 with TRBJ2-7; TRBD1 agrees at 7 bases. This CDR3 is 13 amino acids long. CDR1 and CDR2 from the germline V gene are ENHRY and SYGVKD. V was pared by 6 bases and J by 1 base, with 3 bases of the junction left unmatched. DNA of the CDR3: TGTGCCATCAGAGCAGGGGGTTCCTACGAGCAGTACTTC. It translates to CAIRAGGSYEQYF.

The rearrangement links TRBV10-3 to TRBJ2-7, with 8 bases matching TRBD2. There are 17 residues in the CDR3. The germline V gene has CDR1 ENHRY and CDR2 SYGVKD. The J segment lost 4 bases and the V segment lost 3 bases, leaving 14 bases of the junction unmatched. The CDR3 reads CAISDPGGNWIKYEQYF. CDR3 coding DNA: TGTGCCATCAGTGACCCGGGGGGGAACTGGATCAAGTACGAGCAGTACTTC.

The chain links TRBV19 to TRBJ1-6; a weak D match, TRBD1 (5 bases). V dropped 7 bases and J dropped 3 bases, with 13 bases sitting between them. Germline V gene data show CDR1 as LNHDA and CDR2 as SQIVND (reference sequence). The CDR3 loop spans 15 amino acids. The CDR3 coding sequence is TGTGCCAGTACCCCCCGACAGAACTATAATTCACCCCTCCACTTT. Its translation: CASTPRQNYNSPLHF.

The chain couples TRBV30 to TRBJ1-2; D is unclear. Per the germline V gene, CDR1 is GTSNPN and CDR2 is SVGIG (reference sequence). The germline V and J ends were trimmed by 1 base and 4 bases, with 4 bases remaining between them. The CDR3 consists of 11 residues. CDR3 amino acids: CAWSEAYGYTF. In nucleotides, the CDR3 is TGTGCCTGGAGTGAAGCCTATGGCTACACCTTC.

In this sample, this clone turned up a few times. This chain uses TRBV4-2 with TRBJ1-1; D is unresolved. Germline V gene data show CDR1 as LGHNA and CDR2 as YNFKEQ. The V end lost 4 bases, the J end lost 0 bases, and 6 bases lay between the germline ends. The CDR3 is 13 amino acids. This CDR3 is CASSLVVNTEAFF. As DNA, the CDR3 is TGTGCCAGCAGCCTCGTAGTGAACACTGAAGCTTTCTTT.

V usage is TRBV10-3 and J usage is TRBJ1-2; possible D gene TRBD1, 6 bases. The CDR3 sequence is 13 residues long. Germline V gene data show CDR1 as ENHRY and CDR2 as SYGVKD. V was pared by 0 bases and J by 8 bases, with 10 bases between. CDR3 nucleotides: TGTGCCATCAGTGAGTCGTTCGGGACAGGCTACACCTTC. It specifies CAISESFGTGYTF.

The chain is built from TRBV28 and TRBJ2-2; the D gene is possibly TRBD1 (5 bases). The germline CDR1 and CDR2 sequences are MDHEN and SYDVKM. CDR3 length: 15 residues. The V end was cut by 4 bases, the J end by 1 base, with 10 bases between. CDR3 loop: CASSWAGQNTGELFF. The CDR3 DNA sequence: TGTGCCAGCAGTTGGGCAGGGCAGAACACCGGGGAGCTGTTTTTT.

The chain has TRBV11-2 and TRBJ2-5; no definite D call. V was clipped by 2 bases and J by 1 base, with 11 bases between them. CDR1 is SGHAT and CDR2 is FQNNGV in the germline V gene. The CDR3 consists of 15 residues. The CDR3, as DNA: TGTGCCAGCAGCTTACTAGTAGACCTCCAAGAGACCCAGTACTTC. This encodes CASSLLVDLQETQYF.

The chain links TRBV6-2 or TRBV6-3 to TRBJ2-6, with TRBD1 matching over 9 bases. V shed 4 bases and J 1 base; nucleotides not matched to a gene: 8. Germline V gene sequence: CDR1 MNHEY, CDR2 SVGEGT. The CDR3 sequence is 18 residues long. The CDR3 nucleotides read TGTGCCAGCAGTTTCGGGCCGGGACAGGGATCTGGGGCCAACGTCCTGACTTTC. Translating it yields CASSFGPGQGSGANVLTF.

This clone has only one observation. V usage is TRBV29-1 and J usage is TRBJ1-2; 9 bases align to TRBD1. V lost 6 bases, J lost 11 bases, and 13 bases stayed unmatched. Germline loops: CDR1 SQVTM, CDR2 ANQGSEA. This CDR3 contains 13 residues. The CDR3 DNA reads as TGCAGCGTCGCTAGGGACAGGGAAGGGAGGTACACCTTC. Amino acid sequence: CSVARDREGRYTF.

V usage is TRBV30 and J usage is TRBJ1-5, with a tentative D call TRBD1 (6 bases). V was cut by 3 bases and J by 7 bases, with 19 bases left in between. Germline V lookup: CDR1 GTSNPN, CDR2 SVGIG (reference sequence). This CDR3 region has 15 residues. CDR3 sequence (DNA): TGTGCCTGGAGCGCGGACAGTGGCTCAAGGCAGCCCCAGCATTTT. Residues: CAWSADSGSRQPQHF.

This clone occurred a few times. The rearrangement uses TRBV9 and TRBJ1-6; TRBD1 might be the D (5 bases). Germline CDR1 is SGDLS and CDR2 is YYNGEE. Trimming pared 4 bases from V and 8 bases from J, leaving 13 bases between. The CDR3 covers 14 residues. The DNA for the CDR3 is TGTGCCAGCAGCTTCCGGGACTCGGATTCACCCCTCCACTTT. Its protein is CASSFRDSDSPLHF.